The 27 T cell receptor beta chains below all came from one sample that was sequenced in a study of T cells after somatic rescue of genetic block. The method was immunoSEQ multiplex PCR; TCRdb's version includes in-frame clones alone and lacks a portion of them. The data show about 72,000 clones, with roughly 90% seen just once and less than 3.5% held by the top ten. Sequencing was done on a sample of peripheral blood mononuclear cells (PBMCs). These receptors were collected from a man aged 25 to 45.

CDR3 protein: CAISEAGTTYNEQFF. CDR3 nucleotide sequence: TGTGCCATCAGTGAGGCCGGGACTACTTACAATGAGCAGTTCTTC. The genes are TRBV10-3 and TRBJ2-1; 7 nucleotides agree with TRBD2. V dropped 2 bases and J dropped 4; count of bases not matched to a gene: 5. The length of the CDR3 is 15 residues. Germline V gene sequence: CDR1 ENHRY, CDR2 SYGVKD.

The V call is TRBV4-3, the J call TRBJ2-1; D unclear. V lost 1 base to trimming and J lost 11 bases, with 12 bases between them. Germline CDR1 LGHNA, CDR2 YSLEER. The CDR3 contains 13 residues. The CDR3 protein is CASSQVPSAQQFF. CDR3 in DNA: TGCGCCAGCAGCCAAGTACCGTCAGCCCAGCAGTTCTTC.

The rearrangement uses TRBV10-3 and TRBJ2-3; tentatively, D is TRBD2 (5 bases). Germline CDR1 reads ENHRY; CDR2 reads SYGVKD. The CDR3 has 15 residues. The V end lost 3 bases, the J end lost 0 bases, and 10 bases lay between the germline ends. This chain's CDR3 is CAISELETSTDTQYF. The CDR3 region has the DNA TGTGCCATCAGTGAACTAGAGACTAGCACAGATACGCAGTATTTT.

The CDR3, as DNA: TGTGCCATCAGTGATCGGGCAGGGGGCGAGTCAGATACGCAGTATTTT. It translates to CAISDRAGGESDTQYF. J is TRBJ2-3 and V is TRBV10-3; TRBD1 matches at 8 bases. Germline V gene lookup returns CDR1 ENHRY and CDR2 SYGVKD. Trimming took 3 bases from V and 4 from J; bases not matched to a gene: 9. The CDR3 is made up of 16 amino acids.

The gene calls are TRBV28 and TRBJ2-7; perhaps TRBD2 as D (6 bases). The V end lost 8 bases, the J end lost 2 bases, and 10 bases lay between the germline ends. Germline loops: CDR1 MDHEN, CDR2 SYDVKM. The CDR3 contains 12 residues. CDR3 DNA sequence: TGTGCCAGCGGGCGGGACCCCTACGAGCAGTACTTC. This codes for CASGRDPYEQYF.

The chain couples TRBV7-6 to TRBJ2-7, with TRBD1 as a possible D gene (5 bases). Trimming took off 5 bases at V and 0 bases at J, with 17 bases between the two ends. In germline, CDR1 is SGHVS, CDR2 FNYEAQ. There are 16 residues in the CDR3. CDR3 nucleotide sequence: TGTGCCAGCAGCCTGCGACAGTGGCCGACCTCCTACGAGCAGTACTTC. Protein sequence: CASSLRQWPTSYEQYF.

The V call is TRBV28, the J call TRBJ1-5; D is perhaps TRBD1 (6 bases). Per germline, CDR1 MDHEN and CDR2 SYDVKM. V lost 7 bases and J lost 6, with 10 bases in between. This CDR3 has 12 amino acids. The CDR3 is CASTGEGQPQHF. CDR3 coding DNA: TGTGCCAGCACAGGGGAGGGTCAGCCCCAGCATTTT.

In nucleotides, the CDR3 is TGTGCCAGCAGCTTAGACAGGGGTAGCTATGGCTACACCTTC. This codes for CASSLDRGSYGYTF. The rearrangement joins TRBV7-9 to TRBJ1-2; 7 bases are shared with TRBD1. The CDR3 is made up of 14 amino acids. Looked up from germline, CDR1 is SEHNR and CDR2 is FQNEAQ (reference sequence). The trim removed 1 base at V and 4 bases at J, leaving 3 bases unmatched.

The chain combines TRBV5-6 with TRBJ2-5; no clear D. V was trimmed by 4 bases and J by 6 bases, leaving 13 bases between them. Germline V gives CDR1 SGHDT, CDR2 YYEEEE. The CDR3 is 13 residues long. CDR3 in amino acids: CASSRPGGQTQYF. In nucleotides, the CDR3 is TGTGCCAGCAGCCGCCCAGGTGGCCAGACCCAGTACTTC.

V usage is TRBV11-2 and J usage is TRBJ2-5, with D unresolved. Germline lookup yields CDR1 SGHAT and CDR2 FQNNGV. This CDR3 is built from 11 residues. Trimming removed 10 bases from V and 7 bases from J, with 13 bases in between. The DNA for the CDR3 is TGTGCCACCGTGAGGCGTGGGACCCAGTACTTC. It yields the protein CATVRRGTQYF.

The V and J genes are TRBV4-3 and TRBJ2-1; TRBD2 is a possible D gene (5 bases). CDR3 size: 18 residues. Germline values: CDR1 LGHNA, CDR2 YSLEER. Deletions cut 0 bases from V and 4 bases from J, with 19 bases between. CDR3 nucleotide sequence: TGCGCCAGCAGCCAAGATCAAAGCGGTCAAATTGGGTACAATGAGCAGTTCTTC. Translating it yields CASSQDQSGQIGYNEQFF.

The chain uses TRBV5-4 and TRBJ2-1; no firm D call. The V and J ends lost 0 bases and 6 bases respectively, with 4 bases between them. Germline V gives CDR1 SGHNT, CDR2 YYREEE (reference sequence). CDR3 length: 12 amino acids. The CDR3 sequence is CASSLASNEQFF. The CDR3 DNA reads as TGTGCCAGCAGCTTGGCGTCCAATGAGCAGTTCTTC.

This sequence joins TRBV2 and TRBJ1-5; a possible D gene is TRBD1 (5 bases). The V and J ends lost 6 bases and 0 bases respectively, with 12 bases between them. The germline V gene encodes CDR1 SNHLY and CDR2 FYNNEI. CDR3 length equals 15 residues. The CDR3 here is CASRERDLSNQPQHF. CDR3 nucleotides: TGTGCCAGCAGAGAGAGGGACCTTAGCAATCAGCCCCAGCATTTT.

The DNA of the CDR3 is TGTGCCCGCCCCACACTAGCGGGAGTTATGGAGACCCAGTACTTC. The encoded protein is CARPTLAGVMETQYF. The rearrangement uses TRBV4-2 and TRBJ2-5; 11 bases match TRBD2. The CDR3 runs 15 residues. The V segment lost 11 bases and the J segment 5 bases; nucleotides outside the gene matches: 13. Germline lookup yields CDR1 LGHNA and CDR2 YNFKEQ.

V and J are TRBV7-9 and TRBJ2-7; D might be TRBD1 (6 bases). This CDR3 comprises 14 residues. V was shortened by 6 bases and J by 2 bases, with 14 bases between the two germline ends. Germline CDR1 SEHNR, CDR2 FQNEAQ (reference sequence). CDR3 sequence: CASRQDSFPYEQYF. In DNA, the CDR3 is TGTGCCAGCAGACAGGACAGTTTCCCCTACGAGCAGTACTTC.

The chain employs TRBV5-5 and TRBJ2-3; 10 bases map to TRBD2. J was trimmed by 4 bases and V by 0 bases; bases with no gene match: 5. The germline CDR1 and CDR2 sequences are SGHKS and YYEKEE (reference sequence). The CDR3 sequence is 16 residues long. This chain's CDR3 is CASSLGLAGDSDTQYF. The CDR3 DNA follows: TGTGCCAGCAGCTTGGGGCTAGCGGGGGACTCAGATACGCAGTATTTT.

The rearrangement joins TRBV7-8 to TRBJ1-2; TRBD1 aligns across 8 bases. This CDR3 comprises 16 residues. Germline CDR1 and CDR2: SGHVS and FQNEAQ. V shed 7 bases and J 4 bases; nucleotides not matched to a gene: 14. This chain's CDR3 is CASMGQGAISGYGYTF. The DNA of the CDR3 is TGTGCCAGCATGGGTCAGGGGGCAATTTCGGGCTATGGCTACACCTTC.

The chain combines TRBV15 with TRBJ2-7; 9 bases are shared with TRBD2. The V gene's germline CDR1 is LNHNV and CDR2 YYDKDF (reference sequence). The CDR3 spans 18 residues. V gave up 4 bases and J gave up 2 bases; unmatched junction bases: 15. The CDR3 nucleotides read TGTGCCACCAGCACCGACCTTCTTAGCGGGGGACCAGCCTACGAGCAGTACTTC. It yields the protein CATSTDLLSGGPAYEQYF.

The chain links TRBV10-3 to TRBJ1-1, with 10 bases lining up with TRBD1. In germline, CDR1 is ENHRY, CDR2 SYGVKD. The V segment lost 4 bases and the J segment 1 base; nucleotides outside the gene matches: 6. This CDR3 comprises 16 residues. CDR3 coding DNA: TGTGCCATCAGTGGCAACCGGGACAGGGGGAACACTGAAGCTTTCTTT. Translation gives CAISGNRDRGNTEAFF.

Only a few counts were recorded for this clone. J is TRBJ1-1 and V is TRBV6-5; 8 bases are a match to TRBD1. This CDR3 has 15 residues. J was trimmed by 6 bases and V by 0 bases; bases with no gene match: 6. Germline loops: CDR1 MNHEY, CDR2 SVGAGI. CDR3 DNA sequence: TGTGCCAGCAGTTACTCGTACAGGGGGGAATCTGAAGCTTTCTTT. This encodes CASSYSYRGESEAFF.

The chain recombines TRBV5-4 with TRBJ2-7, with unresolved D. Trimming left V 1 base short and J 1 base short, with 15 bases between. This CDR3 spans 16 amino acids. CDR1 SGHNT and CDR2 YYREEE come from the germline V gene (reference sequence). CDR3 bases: TGTGCCAGCAGCTTGTCGGGCCGTGAGTTTTCCTACGAGCAGTACTTC. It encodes CASSLSGREFSYEQYF.

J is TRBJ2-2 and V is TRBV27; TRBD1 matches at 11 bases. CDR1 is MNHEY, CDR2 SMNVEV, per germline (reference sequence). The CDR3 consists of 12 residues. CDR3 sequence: CGTGGFSGELFF. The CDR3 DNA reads TGTGGGACAGGGGGCTTTTCCGGGGAGCTGTTTTTT.

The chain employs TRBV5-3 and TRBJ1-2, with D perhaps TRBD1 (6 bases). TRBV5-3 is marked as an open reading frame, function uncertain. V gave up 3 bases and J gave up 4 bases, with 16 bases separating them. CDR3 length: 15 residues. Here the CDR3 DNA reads TGTGCCAGAAGCTCCCCCGCGTACAGGGCCTATGGCTACACCTTC. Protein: CARSSPAYRAYGYTF.

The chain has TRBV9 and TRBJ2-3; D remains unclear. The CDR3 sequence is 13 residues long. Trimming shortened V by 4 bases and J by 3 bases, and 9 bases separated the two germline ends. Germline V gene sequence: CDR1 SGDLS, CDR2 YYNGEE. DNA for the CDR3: TGTGCCAGCAGCAGGGTAACGACAGATACGCAGTATTTT. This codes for CASSRVTTDTQYF. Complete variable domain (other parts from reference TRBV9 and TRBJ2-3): DSGVTQTPKHLITATGQRVTLRCSPRSGDLSVYWYQQSLDQGLQFLIQYYNGEERAKGNILERFSAQQFPDLHSELNLSSLELGDSALYFCASSRVTTDTQYFGPGTRLTVL.

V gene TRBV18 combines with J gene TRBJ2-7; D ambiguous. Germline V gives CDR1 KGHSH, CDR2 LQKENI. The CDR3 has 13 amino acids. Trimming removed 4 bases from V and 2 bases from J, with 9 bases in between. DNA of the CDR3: TGTGCCAGCTCACGGGGAACCGCCTACGAGCAGTACTTC. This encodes CASSRGTAYEQYF.

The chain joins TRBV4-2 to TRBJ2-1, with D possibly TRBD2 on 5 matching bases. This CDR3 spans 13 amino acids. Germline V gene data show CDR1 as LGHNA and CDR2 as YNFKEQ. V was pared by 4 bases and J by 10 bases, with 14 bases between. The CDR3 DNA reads TGTGCCAGCAGCCGGGCGAACACGGGGGAGCAGTTCTTC. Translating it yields CASSRANTGEQFF.

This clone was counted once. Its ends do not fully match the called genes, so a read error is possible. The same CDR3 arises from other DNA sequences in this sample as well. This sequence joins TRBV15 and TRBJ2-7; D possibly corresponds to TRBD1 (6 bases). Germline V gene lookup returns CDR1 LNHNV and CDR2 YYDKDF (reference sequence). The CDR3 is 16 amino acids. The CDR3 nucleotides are TGCGCCACCAGCAGAGGTACGATTGGGGGCGGCTACGAGCAGTACTTC. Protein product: CATSRGTIGGGYEQYF.